These 25 T cell receptor beta chains originate from one sample sequenced in a study of blood T cell repertoires in COVID-19 (dated by TCRdb to about 2020). Receptor amplification or capture employed the immunoSEQ multiplex PCR assay. Here the immuneACCESS table is served through TCRdb, limited to in-frame sequences with V and J called. Missing clones are a known gap in these copies; in checked studies unresolved V genes cover under half, and the rest lacks a known reason. For this sample there are around 230,000 clones; 89% appear just once. The top ten hold around 4.2% of the sample. Sequenced: PBMCs or T cells enriched from blood (not recorded which). These receptors came from a woman in her twenties or thirties with acute COVID-19.

The CDR3 is CASSELGTGNTGELFF. CDR3 sequence (DNA): TGTGCCAGCAGCGAGCTAGGGACAGGGAACACCGGGGAGCTGTTTTTT. The chain recombines TRBV9 with TRBJ2-2; 8 bases are a match to TRBD1. CDR1 and CDR2 from the germline V gene are SGDLS and YYNGEE. Losses at the gene ends were 3 bases for V and 1 base for J; bases not matched to a gene: 5. The CDR3 is 16 amino acids.

V is TRBV10-2 and J is TRBJ1-1, with D possibly matching TRBD1 (5 bases). Trimming stripped 4 bases from V and 2 bases from J, with 11 bases between. Germline CDR1 is WSHSY and CDR2 is SAAADI. This CDR3 has 14 residues. The CDR3, as DNA: TGCGCCAGCAGTGCCGGGACTTCAAACACTGAAGCTTTCTTT. As protein: CASSAGTSNTEAFF.

The chain has TRBV3-1 (or the pseudogene TRBV3-2) and TRBJ2-3; D uncertain. The germline gives CDR1 LGHDT, CDR2 YNNKEL (reference sequence). The CDR3 is 14 residues long. Trimming stripped 4 bases from V and 6 bases from J, with 14 bases between. In DNA, the CDR3 is TGTGCCAGCAGCCGCCCCCTCTGGAGCGATACGCAGTATTTT. Translating gives CASSRPLWSDTQYF.

This chain connects TRBV2 to TRBJ1-2; 9 nucleotides match TRBD1. V gave up 8 bases and J gave up 5 bases; unmatched junction bases: 9. CDR3 size: 14 residues. CDR1 is SNHLY and CDR2 is FYNNEI in the germline V gene. This CDR3 is CASGRTGASYGYTF. CDR3 DNA sequence: TGTGCCAGCGGCCGGACAGGGGCTAGTTATGGCTACACCTTC.

This clone turned up a few times. The chain carries TRBV6-5 and TRBJ2-2; TRBD1 is a possible D gene (5 bases). Germline loops: CDR1 MNHEY, CDR2 SVGAGI. V gave up 11 bases and J gave up 3 bases, with 13 bases separating them. CDR3 length: 13 amino acids. The CDR3 loop is CAGLGPYTGELFF. As DNA, the CDR3 is TGTGCCGGCCTGGGGCCTTACACCGGGGAGCTGTTTTTT.

V and J are TRBV5-1 and TRBJ2-1, with 9 positions matching TRBD2. The V gene's germline CDR1 is SGHRS and CDR2 YFSETQ. This CDR3 has 16 amino acids. V gave up 4 bases and J gave up 5 bases; unmatched junction bases: 10. CDR3 region: CASSLILGGGDNEQFF. The CDR3 region has the DNA TGCGCCAGCAGCCTCATCCTGGGCGGGGGGGACAATGAGCAGTTCTTC.

The rearrangement uses TRBV25-1 and TRBJ2-1; 8 bases match TRBD2. CDR1 is MGHDK, CDR2 SYGVNS, per germline. The CDR3 has 16 residues. The V and J ends lost 0 bases and 13 bases, in that order; junction bases with no gene match: 14. As DNA, the CDR3 is TGTGCCAGCAGTGAATATACAGCGGGGGCAGTTGTAGGTCAGTTCTTC. It codes for CASSEYTAGAVVGQFF. The variable domain in full, with the rest retrieved from reference TRBV25-1 and TRBJ2-1, is EADIYQTPRYLVIGTGKKITLECSQTMGHDKMYWYQQDPGMELHLIHYSYGVNSTEKGDLSSESTVSRIRTEHFPLTLESARPSHTSQYLCASSEYTAGAVVGQFFGPGTRLTVL.

V usage is TRBV7-8 and J usage is TRBJ1-5; D unclear. Trimming left V 1 base short and J 6 bases short, with 4 bases between. This CDR3 is built from 12 residues. The germline V gene encodes CDR1 SGHVS and CDR2 FQNEAQ. The CDR3 nucleotides read TGTGCCAGCAGCTTAGGGAGTCAGCCCCAGCATTTT. This sequence encodes CASSLGSQPQHF. Full variable domain (rest looked up from reference TRBV7-8 and TRBJ1-5): GAGVSQSPRYKVAKRGQDVALRCDPISGHVSLFWYQQALGQGPEFLTYFQNEAQLDKSGLPSDRFFAERPEGSVSTLKIQRTQQEDSAVYLCASSLGSQPQHFGDGTRLSIL.

The chain couples TRBV5-1 to TRBJ2-3; D is possibly TRBD1 (6 bases). V lost 5 bases to trimming and J lost 0 bases, with 16 bases between them. The CDR3 has 16 residues. Germline loops: CDR1 SGHRS, CDR2 YFSETQ. The CDR3 reads CASSNFQGSSTDTQYF. The CDR3 nucleotides are TGCGCCAGCAGTAACTTTCAGGGGTCTAGCACAGATACGCAGTATTTT.

J is TRBJ1-4 and V is TRBV6-5; D uncertain. Deletions cut 6 bases from V and 2 bases from J, with 7 bases between. CDR3 length: 13 amino acids. Looked up from germline, CDR1 is MNHEY and CDR2 is SVGAGI. The CDR3 DNA reads as TGTGCCAGCAGGGCTGCCACTAATGAAAAACTGTTTTTT. Its protein is CASRAATNEKLFF.

CDR3 sequence (DNA): TGTGCCAGCAGGTACTCTGGAAACACCATATATTTT. The encoded protein is CASRYSGNTIYF. This sequence joins TRBV11-2 and TRBJ1-3, with D hard to call. There are 12 residues in the CDR3. Between the trimmed V and J ends, which lost 6 bases and 0 bases, there was a span of 3 bases. CDR1 is SGHAT, CDR2 FQNNGV, per germline.

The chain couples TRBV19 to TRBJ2-5, with TRBD2 matching over 11 bases. Germline trimming cut 5 bases from V and 5 bases from J; bases unmatched to any gene: 4. CDR1 LNHDA and CDR2 SQIVND come from the germline V gene (reference sequence). CDR3 length: 14 amino acids. The CDR3 DNA reads TGTGCCAGTAGTCCCAGGACTAGCGGGGAGACCCAGTACTTC. It is translated as CASSPRTSGETQYF. Full variable domain (missing parts from reference TRBV19 and TRBJ2-5): DGGITQSPKYLFRKEGQNVTLSCEQNLNHDAMYWYRQDPGQGLRLIYYSQIVNDFQKGDIAEGYSVSREKKESFPLTVTSAQKNPTAFYLCASSPRTSGETQYFGPGTRLLVL.

The CDR3 sequence: CASCKRDLSSYEQYF. CDR3 nucleotides: TGTGCCAGCTGTAAGCGGGACCTAAGCTCCTACGAGCAGTACTTC. The J gene is TRBJ2-7, the V gene TRBV6-5; TRBD2 agrees at 7 bases. This CDR3 has 15 residues. V lost 8 bases to trimming and J lost 0 bases; unmatched junction nucleotides: 10. Germline V gene data show CDR1 as MNHEY and CDR2 as SVGAGI.

The chain uses TRBV6-5 and TRBJ1-6; D perhaps matches TRBD1 (5 bases). The CDR3 totals 14 residues. Germline CDR1 and CDR2: MNHEY and SVGAGI. The V and J ends lost 8 bases and 5 bases respectively, with 13 bases between them. As DNA, the CDR3 is TGTGCCAGCCGGTGGACACGAGATAATTCACCCCTCCACTTT. Translating gives CASRWTRDNSPLHF.

The V gene is TRBV7-3, the J gene TRBJ2-1; perhaps TRBD2 as D (5 bases). In germline, CDR1 is SGHTA, CDR2 FQGTGA. Trimming left V 6 bases short and J 10 bases short, with 10 bases between. The CDR3 is 11 amino acids. The DNA of the CDR3 is TGTGCCAGCAGAGAGGGCGCGGAGCAGTTCTTC. Protein sequence: CASREGAEQFF.

J is TRBJ1-3 and V is TRBV6-5, with D tentatively TRBD1 (5 bases). CDR1 is MNHEY, CDR2 SVGAGI, per germline. The V end lost 2 bases, the J end lost 4 bases, and 12 bases lay between the germline ends. This CDR3 has 15 residues. CDR3: CASSYGRVGGNTIYF. CDR3 nucleotides: TGTGCCAGCAGTTACGGCAGGGTAGGAGGAAACACCATATATTTT.

The chain recombines TRBV3-1 (or the pseudogene TRBV3-2) with TRBJ1-6; no clear D. CDR1 and CDR2 (germline): LGHDT, YNNKEL (reference sequence). The CDR3 has 13 amino acids. V was trimmed by 6 bases and J by 6 bases, leaving 9 bases between them. CDR3 loop: CASSLEVNSPLHF. The CDR3 bases are TGTGCCAGCAGTCTTGAGGTTAATTCACCCCTCCACTTT.

The rearrangement joins TRBV7-9 to TRBJ1-6; 8 nucleotides line up with TRBD1. Looked up from germline, CDR1 is SEHNR and CDR2 is FQNEAQ (reference sequence). V shed 6 bases, J shed 8 bases, and the junction held 6 bases outside the gene matches. The CDR3 covers 14 residues. DNA for the CDR3: TGTGCCAGCAGATACGACAGGGGAGATTCACCCCTCCACTTT. This encodes CASRYDRGDSPLHF.

This chain links TRBV5-6 with TRBJ1-1, with TRBD1 matching over 10 bases. V shed 4 bases, J shed 3 bases, and the junction held 3 bases outside the gene matches. Germline V CDR1 and CDR2: SGHDT, YYEEEE. The CDR3 sequence is 14 residues long. The CDR3 DNA is TGTGCCAGCAGCGCGACAGGGGGCCACACTGAAGCTTTCTTT. This encodes CASSATGGHTEAFF.

The chain uses TRBV3-1 (or the pseudogene TRBV3-2) and TRBJ2-7; TRBD2 is a possible D gene (5 bases). Germline CDR1 is LGHDT and CDR2 is YNNKEL (reference sequence). V gave up 0 bases and J gave up 6 bases, with 18 bases separating them. CDR3 size: 16 residues. The CDR3 reads CASSQDARVGLGEQYF. CDR3 DNA: TGTGCCAGCAGCCAAGATGCGCGGGTCGGCTTAGGCGAGCAGTACTTC.

This clone was recorded once. The CDR3 spells CASIKPGLTEAFF. CDR3 DNA: TGTGCCAGCATTAAACCAGGGTTGACTGAAGCTTTCTTT. The V call is TRBV6-5, the J call TRBJ1-1; D is possibly TRBD1 (5 bases). This CDR3 is 13 amino acids long. Germline V gene lookup returns CDR1 MNHEY and CDR2 SVGAGI. Trimming removed 7 bases at V and 5 bases at J, with 14 bases between.

The chain couples TRBV21-1 to TRBJ1-1; TRBD1, the table's D call, was not compared with the DNA. TRBV21-1 is a known pseudogene. The CDR3 extends over 14 amino acids. CDR3 loop: CASSKPVMNTEAFF. In nucleotides, the CDR3 is TGTGCCAGCAGCAAGCCAGTCATGAACACTGAAGCTTTCTTT.

The chain employs TRBV5-1 and TRBJ1-3; 7 bases are shared with TRBD1. This CDR3 comprises 14 residues. After removal of 4 bases from V and 2 bases from J, the junction contained 3 bases not matched to a gene. Germline CDR1 SGHRS, CDR2 YFSETQ. The chain's CDR3 is CASSRDSTGNTIYF. CDR3 sequence (DNA): TGCGCCAGCAGCAGGGACAGTACTGGAAACACCATATATTTT.

V is TRBV4-3 and J is TRBJ1-4; the D is unclear. The germline V gene has CDR1 LGHNA and CDR2 YSLEER. Trimming pared 4 bases from V and 0 bases from J, leaving 12 bases between. The CDR3 runs to 16 residues. CDR3 region: CASSRRGLTTNEKLFF. The CDR3 region has the DNA TGCGCCAGCAGCCGGCGCGGGCTGACAACTAATGAAAAACTGTTTTTT.

The rearrangement uses TRBV19 and TRBJ1-6, with TRBD1 matching 8 bases. The germline V gene has CDR1 LNHDA and CDR2 SQIVND (reference sequence). The CDR3 consists of 14 residues. Germline trimming cut 3 bases from V and 10 bases from J; bases unmatched to any gene: 5. The CDR3 here is CASSMGQEASPLHF. The CDR3 DNA reads TGTGCCAGTAGTATGGGACAGGAGGCCTCACCCCTCCACTTT.